What follows are 6 T cell receptor beta chains derived from one specimen sequenced in a study of lymphopenia after photon versus proton radiotherapy. Produced via immunoSEQ multiplex PCR; TCRdb's table is partial and in-frame only. This table holds tens of thousands of clones, over 70% found once. The sequenced sample was peripheral blood, obtained from a patient treated with proton-based radiotherapy. These receptors all stem from an older woman with pancreatic cancer.

The rearrangement uses TRBV5-4 and TRBJ1-1; D is unresolved. Germline-derived CDR1 and CDR2 are SGHNT and YYREEE (reference sequence). The length of the CDR3 is 15 residues. V lost 4 bases and J 1 base, leaving 14 bases between the germline ends. CDR3 residues: CASSPRAGWNTEAFF. CDR3 nucleotides: TGTGCCAGCAGCCCTCGGGCAGGTTGGAACACTGAAGCTTTCTTT.

This chain links TRBV6-8 with TRBJ2-5, with TRBD1 matching 8 bases. The CDR3 loop spans 16 amino acids. J was trimmed by 5 bases and V by 6 bases; bases with no gene match: 14. Germline V gene data show CDR1 as MNHGY and CDR2 as SAAAGT. CDR3 region: CASSPKTPGQAETQYF. CDR3 coding DNA: TGTGCCAGCAGCCCCAAGACCCCGGGACAGGCGGAGACCCAGTACTTC.

The gene calls are TRBV30 and TRBJ2-1, with D perhaps being TRBD1 or TRBD2 (6 bases each). The CDR3 is 14 amino acids. CDR1 and CDR2 (germline): GTSNPN, SVGIG (reference sequence). The CDR3 DNA sequence: TGTGATCACAGACAGGTGGGGGGATACAATGAGCAGTTCTTC. This translates into CDHRQVGGYNEQFF.

V usage is TRBV28 and J usage is TRBJ2-5; a weak D match, TRBD1 (5 bases). The V end was cut by 5 bases, the J end by 4 bases, with 11 bases between. This CDR3 spans 13 amino acids. CDR1 is MDHEN and CDR2 is SYDVKM in the germline V gene. CDR3 region: CASSRQLRETQYF. DNA for the CDR3: TGTGCCAGCAGTCGACAGCTTCGAGAGACCCAGTACTTC.

This rearrangement joins TRBV29-1 to TRBJ1-3; D is perhaps TRBD1 (6 bases). The CDR3 covers 13 residues. Germline V gene sequence: CDR1 SQVTM, CDR2 ANQGSEA. V was cut by 3 bases and J by 2 bases, with 8 bases left in between. CDR3 sequence: CSVESGAGNTIYF. As DNA, the CDR3 is TGCAGCGTTGAGTCAGGGGCTGGAAACACCATATATTTT.

The chain employs TRBV27 and TRBJ2-2; no clear D gene. V gave up 4 bases and J gave up 4 bases, with 13 bases separating them. This CDR3 is 15 amino acids long. Looked up from germline, CDR1 is MNHEY and CDR2 is SMNVEV (reference sequence). CDR3 nucleotide sequence: TGTGCCAGCAGTTCCGGCGGTGAGATCACCGGGGAGCTGTTTTTT. Its translation: CASSSGGEITGELFF.